The T cell receptor beta chain under discussion was sequenced for a study of blood T cell repertoires in COVID-19. Sequencing was performed with immunoSEQ multiplex PCR; in TCRdb, only in-frame clones are kept and a portion is missing. The table lists fewer than 350,000 clones, 85% to 90% of them singletons, with 4.1% in the top ten. V was clipped by 3 bases and J by 2 bases; unmatched bases: 5. Germline V gene sequence: CDR1 SGHNT, CDR2 YYREEE (reference sequence). The CDR3 totals 15 residues. V and J are TRBV5-4 and TRBJ1-1; the match to TRBD1 covers 9 bases. Sequencing was done on a sample of PBMCs or T cells enriched from blood (not recorded which). This TCR derives from a woman in her 30s with acute COVID-19. This CDR3 is CASSYGTGFNTEAFF. CDR3 in DNA: TGTGCCAGCAGCTACGGGACAGGGTTCAACACTGAAGCTTTCTTT.